The clone carrying this T cell receptor (beta chain) was observed a handful of times. Profiled with immunoSEQ multiplex PCR; TCRdb holds only in-frame clones, not every one. The data contain about 200,000 clones, 83% of them singletons. The data are from a study of blood T cell repertoires in COVID-19. Study information: T cells, B-cell-depleted T cells, or PBMCs supplied cDNA or gDNA.

Germline loops: CDR1 SGHDN, CDR2 FVKESK. The length of the CDR3 is 13 residues. Trimming took off 1 base at V and 10 bases at J, with 11 bases between the two ends. The chain recombines TRBV14 with TRBJ2-1; D might be TRBD1 (5 bases). The TCR originated in a woman aged 45 to 65 with acute or convalescent COVID-19. Sequencing was carried out using peripheral blood. CDR3 residues: CASSQVPQGEQFF. CDR3 nucleotide sequence: TGTGCCAGCAGCCAAGTCCCGCAGGGAGAGCAGTTCTTC. The entire variable domain, with the rest obtained from reference TRBV14 and TRBJ2-1, is as follows: EAGVTQFPSHSVIEKGQTVTLRCDPISGHDNLYWYRRVMGKEIKFLLHFVKESKQDESGMPNNRFLAERTGGTYSTLKVQPAELEDSGVYFCASSQVPQGEQFFGPGTRLTVL.